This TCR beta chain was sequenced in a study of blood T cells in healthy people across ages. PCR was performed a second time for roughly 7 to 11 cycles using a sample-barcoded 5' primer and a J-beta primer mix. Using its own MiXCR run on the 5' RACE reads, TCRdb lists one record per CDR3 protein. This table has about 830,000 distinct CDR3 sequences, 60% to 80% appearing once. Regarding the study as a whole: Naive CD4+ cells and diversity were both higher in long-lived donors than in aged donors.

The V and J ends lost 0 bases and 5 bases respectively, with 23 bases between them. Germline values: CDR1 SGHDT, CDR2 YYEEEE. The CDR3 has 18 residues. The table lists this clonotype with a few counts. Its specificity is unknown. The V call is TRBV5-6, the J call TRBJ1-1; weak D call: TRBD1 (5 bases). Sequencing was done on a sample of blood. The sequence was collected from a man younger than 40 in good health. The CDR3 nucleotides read TGTGCCAGCAGCTTGGATCTTTTCGGGGGAAGAACGGGAACTGAAGCTTTCTTT. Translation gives CASSLDLFGGRTGTEAFF.